This T cell receptor (beta chain) is from a study of blood T cells in healthy people across ages. Study conclusions and caveats: Percentage of naive T cells showed a strong correlation with TCR beta diversity. While age rose, TCR beta diversity per million T cells dropped in a roughly linear way.

The CDR3 is made up of 13 amino acids. Per the germline V gene, CDR1 is LGHDT and CDR2 is YNNKEL (reference sequence). Trimming shortened V by 2 bases and J by 7 bases, and 11 bases separated the two germline ends. This clonotype was recorded a few times. The antigen remains unidentified. Using a J-beta primer mix together with a sample-barcoded 5' primer, a second PCR was run for about 6 to 11 cycles. TCRdb independently ran MiXCR on the 5' RACE reads; one entry per CDR3 protein. The table includes hundreds of thousands of distinct CDR3 sequences, 40% to 45% detected once. Individuals who donated were healthy Caucasians from Russia aged roughly 6 to 100.

V and J are TRBV3-1 and TRBJ1-1; D may be TRBD1 (6 bases). Sequenced material: blood. The receptor was isolated from a woman aged 60 to 75 in good health. The CDR3 DNA follows: TGTGCCAGCAGCCAACCTACGGACAGTGAAGCTTTCTTT. Residues: CASSQPTDSEAFF.